This T cell receptor (beta chain) was observed in a study of shared clonotypes between healthy human individuals (dated by TCRdb to the early 2020s). About the investigation overall: The cohort included a few men and two women between 18 and 49 years of age. Each donor's leukapheresis produced roughly between roughly 0.85 and 9.5 billion PBMCs. To estimate repertoire size and how much clonotype sharing occurs between individuals, the study deeply sequenced the blood TCR repertoires of a handful of healthy adults. Different laboratories and diverse techniques were used to prepare libraries and sequence TCR repertoires, to increase sequencing depth and limit assay-specific biases. For each donor, three plates each were used for CD4 naive and CD4 memory, two plates were used for CD8 naive, and one plate was used for CD8 memory.

Here is what the overall study found, with its caveats: Pairwise subsampling indicated that sequencing depth was expected to affect the degree of clonotype sharing among donors. The small number of donors limited the genetic and exposure-history diversity represented. Sampling was limited to blood, and TCR repertoires in tissue likely differ from TCR repertoires in blood. Approximately 5% of naive CD4, 3.5% of naive CD8, 2.3% of memory CD4, and about 0.4% of memory CD8 clonotypes were shared across a few donors. Larger estimated clonotype richness was generally found for naive subsets than for memory subsets. Compared with non-shared clonotypes, clonotypes shared by all four sorted-subset donors had higher generation probabilities. Rarefaction of sorted-subset datasets indicated incomplete sequencing despite the large sequencing depth.

Using the deep immunoSEQ assay, TCR CDR3 regions were amplified from genomic DNA by multiplex PCR. Genomic DNA extracted from each cell subset was distributed evenly over all wells of several immunoSEQ 96-well plates, and each plate served as one replicate. Each replicate PCR for sorted subsets received about 200 ng genomic DNA, equal to about 30,000 T cell genomes. Purified libraries were quantified with a Qubit 3.0 fluorometer, sized on a Bioanalyzer 2100, and re-quantified with the KAPA Library Quantification kit. Every immunoSEQ 96-well plate was sequenced on a dedicated single-read 150-cycle Illumina NextSeq 550 flow cell. In the source study's methods: Because only junctional sequences without quality scores were contained in the immunoSEQ output, filtering matching that applied to full-length reads could not be performed. To assign V/J genes and CDR3, sequences were annotated using PyIR, a Python wrapper for IgBLAST v1.9, with IMGT germline references. Reads were filtered out if the reads had weak V/J assignments (E-value above 1e-6), no CDR3, stop codons, out-of-frame junctions, or ambiguous translated residues. V3J clonotypes were defined by identical inferred V gene, J gene, and CDR3 amino acid sequence. Percentage overlap between repertoires was calculated by dividing the number of shared unique clonotypes by the size of the smaller repertoire. Three approaches were used to assess repertoire richness: RTK rarefaction, the Chao1 estimator, and Recon v2.1 estimates of unobserved clonotypes. Generation probabilities for all TCRbeta clonotypes obtained by the gDNA method from a handful of donors were computed using OLGA. What TCRdb holds here is the immuneACCESS table cut down to in-frame rearrangements. Part of the clones is not present; checked against another copy, under half of the missing clones reflect an unresolved V gene, and the others are unexplained. The DNA gave D and trimming, while V, J and clone size come from that table. The sample table records about 2.4 million clones; roughly 93% of these occur just once. The ten top clones hold around 0.37% of the sample.

The donors were healthy, HIV-negative adults who had no recently reported acute infections or vaccinations. All donors were Caucasian adults living in Nashville, Tennessee, USA. CD4+ T cells were enriched by magnetic negative selection; naive cells were then positively selected on CD45RA, and the negative fraction formed the memory subset. After blood collection by leukapheresis, PBMCs were isolated using Ficoll-Histopaque density gradient centrifugation and then cryopreserved in the vapor phase of liquid nitrogen. Purity and quantity of every magnetically sorted T cell population were checked by analytical flow cytometry. Genomic DNA was isolated from each sorted fraction and quantified by UV absorbance on a Nanodrop 2000c. As for this clone: No cognate antigen has been identified for it. Base qualities were left out, and no much larger clone turns up one base away.

CDR1 and CDR2 are read off the germline V gene as MDHEN and SYDVKM. The CDR3 starts with the cysteine, ends with the phenylalanine, and has 16 residues. The kept DNA is CDR3 alone, 48 bases in frame from the first base. Trimming removed 4 bases from V and 7 bases from J; the gene matches leave 12 bases unexplained. The sample comprised naive CD4+ T cells from PBMCs. The sample's cell subset or site, from its label and the paper: CD45RA+ positively selected. The chain was built from TRBV28 and TRBJ2-1, with 8 junctional bases fitting TRBD1. The receptor's source is a man younger than 35 in good health. Some clones in this sample may be carry-over from other donors' samples. CDR3 region: CASSSAGQDLMNEQFF. The DNA reads TGTGCCAGCAGTTCCGCGGGACAGGATCTTATGAATGAGCAGTTCTTC.